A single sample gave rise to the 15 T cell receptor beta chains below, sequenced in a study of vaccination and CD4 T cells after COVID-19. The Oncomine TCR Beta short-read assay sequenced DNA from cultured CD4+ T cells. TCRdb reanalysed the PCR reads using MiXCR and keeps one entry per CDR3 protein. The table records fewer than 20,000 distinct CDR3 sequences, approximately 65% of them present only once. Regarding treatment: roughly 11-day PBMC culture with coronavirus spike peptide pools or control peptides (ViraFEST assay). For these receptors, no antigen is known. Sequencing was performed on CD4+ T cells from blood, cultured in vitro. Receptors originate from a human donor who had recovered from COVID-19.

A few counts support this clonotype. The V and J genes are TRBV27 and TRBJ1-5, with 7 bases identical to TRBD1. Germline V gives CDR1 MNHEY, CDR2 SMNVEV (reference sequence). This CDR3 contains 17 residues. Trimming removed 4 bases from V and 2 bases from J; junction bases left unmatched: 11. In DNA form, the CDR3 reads TGTGCCAGCAGTTCAAGACCGGACAGGAATGGCAATCAGCCCCAGCATTTT. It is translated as CASSSRPDRNGNQPQHF.

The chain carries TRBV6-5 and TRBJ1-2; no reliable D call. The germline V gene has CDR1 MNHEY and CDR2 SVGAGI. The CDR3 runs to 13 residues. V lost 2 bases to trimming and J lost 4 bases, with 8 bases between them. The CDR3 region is CASSYRTSYGYTF. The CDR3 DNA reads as TGTGCCAGCAGTTACAGGACCTCCTATGGCTACACCTTC.

The CDR3 coding sequence is TGTGCCAGCGGTGAGGGACGACTCACAGATACGCAGTATTTT. Its protein is CASGEGRLTDTQYF. V is TRBV21-1 and J is TRBJ2-3; the listed D gene, TRBD1, was not tested against the DNA. TRBV21-1 counts as a pseudogene. The CDR3 length is 14 residues.

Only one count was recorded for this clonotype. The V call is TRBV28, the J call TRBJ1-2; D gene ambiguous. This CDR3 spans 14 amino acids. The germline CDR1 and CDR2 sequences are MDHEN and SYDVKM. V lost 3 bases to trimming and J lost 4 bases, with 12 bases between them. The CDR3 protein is CASSFGYSSYGYTF. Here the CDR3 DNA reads TGTGCCAGCAGTTTTGGGTACAGCTCCTATGGCTACACCTTC.

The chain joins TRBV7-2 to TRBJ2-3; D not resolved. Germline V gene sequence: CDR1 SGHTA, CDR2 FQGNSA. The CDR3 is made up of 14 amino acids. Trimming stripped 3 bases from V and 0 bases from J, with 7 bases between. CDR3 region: CASSFLDSTDTQYF. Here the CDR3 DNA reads TGTGCCAGCAGCTTTTTAGATAGCACAGATACGCAGTATTTT.

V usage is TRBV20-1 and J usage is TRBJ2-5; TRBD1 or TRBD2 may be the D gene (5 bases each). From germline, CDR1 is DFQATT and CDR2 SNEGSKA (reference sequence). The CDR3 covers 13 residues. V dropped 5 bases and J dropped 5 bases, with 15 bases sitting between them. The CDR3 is CSAGQGVVETQYF. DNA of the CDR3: TGCAGTGCTGGTCAGGGAGTCGTGGAGACCCAGTACTTC.

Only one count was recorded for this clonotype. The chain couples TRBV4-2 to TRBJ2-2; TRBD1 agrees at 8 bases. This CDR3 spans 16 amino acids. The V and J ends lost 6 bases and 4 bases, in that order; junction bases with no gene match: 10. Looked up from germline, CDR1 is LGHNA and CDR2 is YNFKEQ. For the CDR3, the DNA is TGTGCCAGCAGAGCAACCGGGACAGGAGTCACCGGGGAGCTGTTTTTT. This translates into CASRATGTGVTGELFF.

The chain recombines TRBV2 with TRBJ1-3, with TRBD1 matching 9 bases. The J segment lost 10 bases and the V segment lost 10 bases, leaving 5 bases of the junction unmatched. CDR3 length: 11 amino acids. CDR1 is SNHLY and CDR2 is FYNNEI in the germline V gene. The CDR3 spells CATGQGRTIYF. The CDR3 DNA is TGTGCCACCGGACAGGGGCGGACCATATATTTT.

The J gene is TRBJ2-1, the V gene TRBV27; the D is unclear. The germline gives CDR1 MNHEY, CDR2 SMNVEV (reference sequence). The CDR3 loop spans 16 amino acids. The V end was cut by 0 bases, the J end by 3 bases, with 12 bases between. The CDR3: CASSLSSRRLYNEQFF. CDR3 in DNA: TGTGCCAGCAGTTTATCGTCTAGACGCCTCTACAATGAGCAGTTCTTC.

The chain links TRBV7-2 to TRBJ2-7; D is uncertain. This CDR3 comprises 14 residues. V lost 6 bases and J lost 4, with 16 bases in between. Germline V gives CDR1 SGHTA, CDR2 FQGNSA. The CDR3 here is CASSNGPNTYEQYF. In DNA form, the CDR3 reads TGTGCCAGCAGTAACGGCCCTAATACGTACGAGCAGTACTTC.

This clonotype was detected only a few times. CDR3 nucleotide sequence: TGTGCCACCAGTGCCCTAGTGACAGGGACAGATACGCAGTATTTT. Amino acid sequence: CATSALVTGTDTQYF. This chain uses TRBV24-1 with TRBJ2-3; 7 nucleotides agree with TRBD1. The V gene's germline CDR1 is KGHDR and CDR2 SFDVKD. The junction had 7 bases not matched to a gene; V was cut back by 5 bases and J by 3 bases. The CDR3 totals 15 residues.

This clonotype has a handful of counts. CDR3 sequence (DNA): TGTGCCAGTAGTCCTACGGACAGGGCCTATGGCTACACCTTC. Translated: CASSPTDRAYGYTF. The rearrangement uses TRBV19 and TRBJ1-2; 8 bases are a match to TRBD1. V was pared by 5 bases and J by 4 bases, with 6 bases of the junction left unmatched. Germline V gene lookup returns CDR1 LNHDA and CDR2 SQIVND (reference sequence). The CDR3 runs to 14 residues.

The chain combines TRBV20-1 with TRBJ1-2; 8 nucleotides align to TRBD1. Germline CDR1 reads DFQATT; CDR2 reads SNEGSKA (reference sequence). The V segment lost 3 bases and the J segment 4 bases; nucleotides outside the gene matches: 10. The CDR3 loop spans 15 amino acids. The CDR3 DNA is TGCAGTGCTAGGGGCCCCCACAGGGGGGCCTATGGCTACACCTTC. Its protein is CSARGPHRGAYGYTF.

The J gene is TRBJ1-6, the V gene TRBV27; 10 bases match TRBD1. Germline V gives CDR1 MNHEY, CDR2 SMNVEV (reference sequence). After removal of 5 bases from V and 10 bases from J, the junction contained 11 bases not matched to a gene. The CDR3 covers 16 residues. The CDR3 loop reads CASSLQGTGAGSPLHF. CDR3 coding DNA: TGTGCCAGCAGTCTCCAAGGGACAGGGGCAGGATCACCCCTCCACTTT.

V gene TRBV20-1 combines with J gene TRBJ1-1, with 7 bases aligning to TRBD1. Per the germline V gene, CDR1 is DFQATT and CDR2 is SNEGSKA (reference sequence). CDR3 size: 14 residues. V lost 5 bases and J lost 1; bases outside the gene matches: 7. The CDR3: CSAPKGTANTEAFF. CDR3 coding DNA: TGCAGTGCTCCGAAGGGGACAGCGAACACTGAAGCTTTCTTT.